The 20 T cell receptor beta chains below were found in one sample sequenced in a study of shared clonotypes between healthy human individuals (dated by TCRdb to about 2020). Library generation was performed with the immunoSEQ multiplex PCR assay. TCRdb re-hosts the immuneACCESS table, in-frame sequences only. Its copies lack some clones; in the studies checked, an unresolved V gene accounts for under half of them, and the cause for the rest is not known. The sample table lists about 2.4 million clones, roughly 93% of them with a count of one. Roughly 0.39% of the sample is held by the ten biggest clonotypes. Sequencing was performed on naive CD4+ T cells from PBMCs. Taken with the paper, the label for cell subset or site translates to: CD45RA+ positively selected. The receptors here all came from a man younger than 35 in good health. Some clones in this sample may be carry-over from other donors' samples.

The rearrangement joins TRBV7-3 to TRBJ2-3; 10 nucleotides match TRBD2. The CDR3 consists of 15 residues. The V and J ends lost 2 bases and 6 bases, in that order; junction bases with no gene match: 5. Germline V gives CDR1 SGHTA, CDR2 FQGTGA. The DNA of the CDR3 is TGTGCCAGCAGCTTACTAGCGGGAGCCGGTGATACGCAGTATTTT. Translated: CASSLLAGAGDTQYF.

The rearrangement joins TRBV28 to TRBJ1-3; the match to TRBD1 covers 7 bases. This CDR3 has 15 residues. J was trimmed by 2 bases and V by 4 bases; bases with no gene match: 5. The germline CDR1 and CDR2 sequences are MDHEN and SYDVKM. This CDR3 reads CASSSRTGAGNTIYF. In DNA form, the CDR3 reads TGTGCCAGCAGTTCCAGGACAGGAGCTGGAAACACCATATATTTT.

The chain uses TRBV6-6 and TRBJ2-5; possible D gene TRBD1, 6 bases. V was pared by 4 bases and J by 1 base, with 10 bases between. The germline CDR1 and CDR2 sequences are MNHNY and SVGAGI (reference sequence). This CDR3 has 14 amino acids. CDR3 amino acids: CASSSQGIQETQYF. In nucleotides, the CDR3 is TGTGCCAGCAGTTCCCAGGGGATCCAAGAGACCCAGTACTTC.

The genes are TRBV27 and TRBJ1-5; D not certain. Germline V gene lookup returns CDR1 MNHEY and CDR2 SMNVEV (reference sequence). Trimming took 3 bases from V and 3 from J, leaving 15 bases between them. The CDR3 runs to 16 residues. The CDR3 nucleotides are TGTGCCAGCAGTTTCTGGCCACAGTTGACCAATCAGCCCCAGCATTTT. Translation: CASSFWPQLTNQPQHF.

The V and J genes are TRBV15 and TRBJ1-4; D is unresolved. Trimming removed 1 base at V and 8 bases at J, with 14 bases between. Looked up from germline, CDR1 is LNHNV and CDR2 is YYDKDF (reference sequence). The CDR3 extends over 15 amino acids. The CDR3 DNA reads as TGTGCCACCAGCAGAGGGACCTCGGCGGGGGAAAAACTGTTTTTT. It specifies CATSRGTSAGEKLFF.

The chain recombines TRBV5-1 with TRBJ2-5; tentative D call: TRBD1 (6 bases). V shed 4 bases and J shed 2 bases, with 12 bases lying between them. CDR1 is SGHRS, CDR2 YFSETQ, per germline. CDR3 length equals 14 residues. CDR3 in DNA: TGCGCCAGCAGCCTAGGGACACAGCAAGAGACCCAGTACTTC. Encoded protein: CASSLGTQQETQYF.

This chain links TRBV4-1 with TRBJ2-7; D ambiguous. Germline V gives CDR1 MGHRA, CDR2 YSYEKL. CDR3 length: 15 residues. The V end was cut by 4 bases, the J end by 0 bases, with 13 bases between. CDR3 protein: CASSPGLRTSYEQYF. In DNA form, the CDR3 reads TGCGCCAGCAGCCCCGGCCTACGGACCTCCTACGAGCAGTACTTC.

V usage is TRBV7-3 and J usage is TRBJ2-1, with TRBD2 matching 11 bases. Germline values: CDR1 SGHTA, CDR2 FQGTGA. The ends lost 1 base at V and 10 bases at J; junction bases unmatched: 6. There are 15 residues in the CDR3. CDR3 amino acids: CASSLRLAGGSEQFF. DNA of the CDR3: TGTGCCAGCAGCTTAAGGCTAGCGGGAGGCTCAGAGCAGTTCTTC.

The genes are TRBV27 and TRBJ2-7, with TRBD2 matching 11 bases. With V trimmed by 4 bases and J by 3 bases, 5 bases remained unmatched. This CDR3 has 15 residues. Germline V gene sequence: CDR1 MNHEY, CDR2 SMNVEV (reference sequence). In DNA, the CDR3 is TGTGCCAGCAGTTCACCGGGACTAGCGGACTACGAGCAGTACTTC. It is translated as CASSSPGLADYEQYF.

The CDR3 coding sequence is TGTGCCAGCTCCAGGGAGGTTAGCAATCAGCCCCAGCATTTT. Protein sequence: CASSREVSNQPQHF. The genes are TRBV2 and TRBJ1-5, with a weak D call TRBD1 (5 bases). The length of the CDR3 is 14 residues. V dropped 8 bases and J dropped 0 bases, with 11 bases sitting between them. Germline V gene data show CDR1 as SNHLY and CDR2 as FYNNEI.

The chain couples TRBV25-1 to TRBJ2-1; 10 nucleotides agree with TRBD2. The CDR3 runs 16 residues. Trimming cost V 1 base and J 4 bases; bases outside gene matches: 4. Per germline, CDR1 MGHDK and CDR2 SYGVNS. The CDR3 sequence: CASSEFPGLAYNEQFF. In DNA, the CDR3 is TGTGCCAGCAGTGAATTCCCGGGACTAGCGTACAATGAGCAGTTCTTC.

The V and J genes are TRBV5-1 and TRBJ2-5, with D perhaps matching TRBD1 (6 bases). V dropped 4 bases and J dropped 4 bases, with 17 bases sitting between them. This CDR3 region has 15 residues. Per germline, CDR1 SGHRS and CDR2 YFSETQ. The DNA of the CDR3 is TGCGCCAGCAGCCCCAGGCCCCCCAGGGGAGAGACCCAGTACTTC. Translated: CASSPRPPRGETQYF.

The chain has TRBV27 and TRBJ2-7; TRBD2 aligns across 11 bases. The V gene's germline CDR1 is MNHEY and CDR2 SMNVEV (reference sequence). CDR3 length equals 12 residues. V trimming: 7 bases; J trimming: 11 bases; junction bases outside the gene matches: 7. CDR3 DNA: TGTGCCAGCAAACTAGCGGGAGCCCCCGAGTACTTC. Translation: CASKLAGAPEYF.

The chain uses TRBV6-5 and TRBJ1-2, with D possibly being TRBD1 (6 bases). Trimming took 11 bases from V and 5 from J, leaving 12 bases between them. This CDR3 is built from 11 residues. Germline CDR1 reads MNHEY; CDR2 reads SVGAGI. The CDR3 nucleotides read TGTGCCGGGGGGCAGGGTTATGGCTACACCTTC. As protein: CAGGQGYGYTF.

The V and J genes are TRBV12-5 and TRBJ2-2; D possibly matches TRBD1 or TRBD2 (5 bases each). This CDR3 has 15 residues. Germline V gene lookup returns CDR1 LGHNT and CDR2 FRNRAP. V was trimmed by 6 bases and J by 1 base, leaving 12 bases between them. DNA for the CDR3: TGTGCTAGTGGGGCCGGGACCGTGAACACCGGGGAGCTGTTTTTT. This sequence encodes CASGAGTVNTGELFF.

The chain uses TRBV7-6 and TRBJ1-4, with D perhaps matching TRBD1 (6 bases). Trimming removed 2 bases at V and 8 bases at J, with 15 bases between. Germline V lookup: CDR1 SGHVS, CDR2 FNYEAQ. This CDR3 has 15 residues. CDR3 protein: CASSLYKGRGEKLFF. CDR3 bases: TGTGCCAGCAGCTTATATAAGGGCAGGGGAGAAAAACTGTTTTTT.

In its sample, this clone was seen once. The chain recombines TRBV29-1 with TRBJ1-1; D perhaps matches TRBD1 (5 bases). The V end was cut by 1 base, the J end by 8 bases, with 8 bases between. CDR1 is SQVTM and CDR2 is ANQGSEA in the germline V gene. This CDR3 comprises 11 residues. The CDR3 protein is CSVEGAGEAFF. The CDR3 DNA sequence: TGCAGCGTTGAAGGGGCAGGGGAAGCTTTCTTT.

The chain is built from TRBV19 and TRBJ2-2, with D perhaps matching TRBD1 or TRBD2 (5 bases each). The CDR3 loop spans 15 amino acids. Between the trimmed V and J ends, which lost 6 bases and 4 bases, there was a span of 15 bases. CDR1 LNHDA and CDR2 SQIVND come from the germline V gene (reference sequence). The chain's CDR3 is CASSLRDRRTGELFF. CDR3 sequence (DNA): TGTGCCAGTAGCTTGAGGGACCGGCGCACCGGGGAGCTGTTTTTT.

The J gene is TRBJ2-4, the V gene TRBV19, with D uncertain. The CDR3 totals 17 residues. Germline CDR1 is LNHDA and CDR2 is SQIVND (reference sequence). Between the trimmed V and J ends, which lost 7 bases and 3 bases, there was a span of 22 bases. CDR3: CASMGISSELNKNIQYF. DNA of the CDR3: TGTGCCAGTATGGGAATTTCTTCGGAGCTCAACAAAAACATTCAGTACTTC.

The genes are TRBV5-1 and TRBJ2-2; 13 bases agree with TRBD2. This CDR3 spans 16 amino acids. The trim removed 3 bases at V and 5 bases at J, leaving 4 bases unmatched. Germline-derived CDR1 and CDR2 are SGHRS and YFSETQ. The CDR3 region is CASSWRLAGGTGELFF. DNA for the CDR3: TGCGCCAGCAGCTGGCGACTAGCGGGAGGAACCGGGGAGCTGTTTTTT. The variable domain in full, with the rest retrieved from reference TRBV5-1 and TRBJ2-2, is KAGVTQTPRYLIKTRGQQVTLSCSPISGHRSVSWYQQTPGQGLQFLFEYFSETQRNKGNFPGRFSGRQFSNSRSEMNVSTLELGDSALYLCASSWRLAGGTGELFFGEGSRLTVL.